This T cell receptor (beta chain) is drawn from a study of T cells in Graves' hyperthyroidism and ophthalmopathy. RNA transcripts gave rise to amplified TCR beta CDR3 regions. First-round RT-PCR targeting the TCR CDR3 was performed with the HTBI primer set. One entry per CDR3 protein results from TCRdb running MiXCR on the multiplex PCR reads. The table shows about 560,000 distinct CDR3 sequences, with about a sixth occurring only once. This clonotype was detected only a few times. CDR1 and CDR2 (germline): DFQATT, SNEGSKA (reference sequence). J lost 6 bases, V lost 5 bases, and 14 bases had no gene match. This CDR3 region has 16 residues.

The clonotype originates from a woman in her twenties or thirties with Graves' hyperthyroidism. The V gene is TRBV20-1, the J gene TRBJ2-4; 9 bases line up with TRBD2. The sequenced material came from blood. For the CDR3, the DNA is TGCAGTGCTCTATGGTGGCTAGCGGGGACGGGAAACATTCAGTACTTC. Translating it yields CSALWWLAGTGNIQYF.